These 19 T cell receptor beta chains share one sample of origin, sequenced in a study of cytomegalovirus exposure and HLA in healthy donors (dated by TCRdb to between 2016 and 2019). Libraries were made using the immunoSEQ multiplex PCR assay. For the multiplex PCR, a mixture combining 60 forward primers for TCR Vbeta segments and 13 reverse primers for TCR Jbeta segments was used. The table was pulled from immuneACCESS by TCRdb, which kept in-frame rearrangements only. Such tables lose some clones; where checked, under half of the loss comes from unresolved V genes, and the rest has no known cause. Here the sample has fewer than 200,000 clones; approximately 80% occur a single time. The ten largest clones add up to roughly 3.6% of the sample. Sequenced input: PBMCs. The receptors originated from a man younger than 45 in good health and CMV-seropositive.

The table lists this clone with a count of one. The chain has TRBV4-1 and TRBJ2-7; 9 bases are shared with TRBD2. Germline lookup yields CDR1 MGHRA and CDR2 YSYEKL. CDR3 length: 14 amino acids. V gave up 4 bases and J gave up 0 bases; unmatched junction bases: 1. The CDR3: CASSLSGGSYEQYF. The CDR3 DNA reads as TGCGCCAGCAGCCTTAGCGGGGGCTCCTACGAGCAGTACTTC.

This sequence joins TRBV19 and TRBJ1-4; the D is unclear. CDR3 size: 15 residues. Germline V gene sequence: CDR1 LNHDA, CDR2 SQIVND (reference sequence). With 5 bases removed from V and 7 bases from J, the gap between germline ends came to 17 bases. Written as DNA, the CDR3 is TGTGCCAGTAGTTCCCTACGCGACGGGGTTGAAAAACTGTTTTTT. Protein product: CASSSLRDGVEKLFF.

This chain connects TRBV2 to TRBJ2-7, with a possible D match to TRBD1 (6 bases). The germline V gene has CDR1 SNHLY and CDR2 FYNNEI. CDR3 size: 13 residues. Trimming stripped 8 bases from V and 1 base from J, with 12 bases between. CDR3 nucleotides: TGTGCCAGCCGTTGGACAGAGTCCTACGAGCAGTACTTC. Translated, it gives CASRWTESYEQYF.

This clone was detected only a few times. The chain recombines TRBV5-4 with TRBJ2-7; maybe TRBD1 (6 bases). Germline lookup yields CDR1 SGHNT and CDR2 YYREEE (reference sequence). The ends were cut back, 4 bases at V and 3 bases at J, with 14 bases in the middle. The CDR3 covers 14 residues. As DNA, the CDR3 is TGTGCCAGCAGCCGAACAGGGAAGGGCTACGAGCAGTACTTC. Translation: CASSRTGKGYEQYF.

The rearrangement uses TRBV2 and TRBJ1-5; no reliable D call. V gave up 4 bases and J gave up 0 bases, with 7 bases separating them. CDR1 and CDR2 (germline): SNHLY, FYNNEI. The CDR3 totals 14 residues. The CDR3 DNA is TGTGCCAGCAGTGGGCGGGTTAGCAATCAGCCCCAGCATTTT. Its protein product is CASSGRVSNQPQHF. The full variable domain, with the rest looked up from reference TRBV2 and TRBJ1-5, is EPEVTQTPSHQVTQMGQEVILRCVPISNHLYFYWYRQILGQKVEFLVSFYNNEISEKSEIFDDQFSVERPDGSNFTLKIRSTKLEDSAMYFCASSGRVSNQPQHFGDGTRLSIL.

The V gene is TRBV6-1, the J gene TRBJ2-7, with TRBD2 as a possible D gene (5 bases). The CDR3 spans 13 residues. V dropped 4 bases and J dropped 1 base, with 8 bases sitting between them. Germline lookup yields CDR1 MNHNS and CDR2 SASEGT. Here the CDR3 DNA reads TGTGCCAGCAGTGGAGGGCGGTCCTACGAGCAGTACTTC. Protein sequence: CASSGGRSYEQYF.

The chain has TRBV30 and TRBJ1-3; D gene unclear. CDR3 length: 13 amino acids. V was clipped by 3 bases and J by 7 bases, with 13 bases between them. Germline CDR1 GTSNPN, CDR2 SVGIG (reference sequence). The CDR3 loop is CAWSMTTSNTIYF. The CDR3 nucleotides are TGTGCCTGGAGCATGACTACCTCGAACACCATATATTTT. The full variable domain, rest sourced from reference TRBV30 and TRBJ1-3, is SQTIHQWPATLVQPVGSPLSLECTVEGTSNPNLYWYRQAAGRGLQLLFYSVGIGQISSEVPQNLSASRPQDRQFILSSKKLLLSDSGFYLCAWSMTTSNTIYFGEGSWLTVV.

This clone showed up just a few times. The chain joins TRBV4-3 to TRBJ1-5, with 8 bases lining up with TRBD1. The CDR3 extends over 18 amino acids. The V gene end was trimmed by 0 bases and the J gene end by 3 bases; junction bases not matched to a gene: 10. Germline-derived CDR1 and CDR2 are LGHNA and YSLEER. CDR3 sequence (DNA): TGCGCCAGCAGCCAAGACGAAACAGGGGGTCTTGACAATCAGCCCCAGCATTTT. This gives the protein CASSQDETGGLDNQPQHF.

J is TRBJ2-7 and V is TRBV4-1; possible D gene TRBD2, 5 bases. V lost 0 bases and J lost 2, with 17 bases in between. The CDR3 contains 17 residues. The V gene's germline CDR1 is MGHRA and CDR2 YSYEKL. CDR3 in amino acids: CASSQDSLGGRTYEQYF. CDR3 nucleotide sequence: TGCGCCAGCAGCCAAGACTCCCTGGGCGGGCGTACCTACGAGCAGTACTTC.

This clone was seen just once. CDR3 residues: CATKGGGLAAYNEQFF. CDR3 nucleotides: TGTGCCACGAAGGGCGGGGGACTAGCGGCCTACAATGAGCAGTTCTTC. The gene calls are TRBV28 and TRBJ2-1; the match to TRBD2 covers 11 bases. This CDR3 spans 16 amino acids. Trimming took 10 bases from V and 2 from J; bases not matched to a gene: 10. The germline CDR1 and CDR2 sequences are MDHEN and SYDVKM.

V usage is TRBV5-1 and J usage is TRBJ2-3, with 12 bases matching TRBD2. Trimming took 4 bases from V and 4 from J; bases not matched to a gene: 7. The CDR3 runs 16 residues. Looked up from germline, CDR1 is SGHRS and CDR2 is YFSETQ. CDR3 DNA sequence: TGCGCCAGCAGCATCCTACTAGCGGGGGGAGCAGATACGCAGTATTTT. Translation: CASSILLAGGADTQYF. The complete variable domain, with remaining parts taken from reference TRBV5-1 and TRBJ2-3, reads KAGVTQTPRYLIKTRGQQVTLSCSPISGHRSVSWYQQTPGQGLQFLFEYFSETQRNKGNFPGRFSGRQFSNSRSEMNVSTLELGDSALYLCASSILLAGGADTQYFGPGTRLTVL.

The chain has TRBV30 and TRBJ2-7; 7 positions agree with TRBD2. Germline V gene sequence: CDR1 GTSNPN, CDR2 SVGIG (reference sequence). This CDR3 spans 14 amino acids. The trim removed 4 bases at V and 0 bases at J, leaving 6 bases unmatched. The CDR3 sequence is CAWNDGGISYEQYF. Written as DNA, the CDR3 is TGTGCCTGGAATGACGGGGGGATCTCCTACGAGCAGTACTTC.

This clone was observed a single time. The chain joins TRBV5-1 to TRBJ2-5, with D possibly matching TRBD2 (5 bases). The V end was cut by 0 bases, the J end by 9 bases, with 15 bases between. The CDR3 runs 14 residues. Germline CDR1 reads SGHRS; CDR2 reads YFSETQ. The DNA of the CDR3 is TGCGCCAGCAGCTTGGCGTCCGGGAATGAGGCCCAGTACTTC. It encodes CASSLASGNEAQYF.

The chain combines TRBV12-5 with TRBJ2-1; D is possibly TRBD1 (6 bases). From germline, CDR1 is LGHNT and CDR2 FRNRAP. Trimming shortened V by 1 base and J by 2 bases, and 12 bases separated the two germline ends. This CDR3 is built from 16 residues. The CDR3 DNA is TGTGCTAGTGGTTTGGGCAGGGGAAGTACCTACAATGAGCAGTTCTTC. Amino acids: CASGLGRGSTYNEQFF.

The chain combines TRBV4-1 with TRBJ1-4, with D possibly TRBD1 on 6 matching bases. Looked up from germline, CDR1 is MGHRA and CDR2 is YSYEKL. Trimming cost V 1 base and J 7 bases, with 13 bases left between them. This CDR3 is 15 amino acids long. The DNA of the CDR3 is TGCGCCAGCAGCCAAGCAGACAGGAGTTTTGAAAAACTGTTTTTT. It translates to CASSQADRSFEKLFF.

V and J are TRBV28 and TRBJ1-4, with D possibly matching TRBD1 (5 bases). Trimming shortened V by 6 bases and J by 8 bases, and 13 bases separated the two germline ends. The V gene's germline CDR1 is MDHEN and CDR2 SYDVKM. The CDR3 totals 13 residues. The DNA of the CDR3 is TGTGCCAGCAGGGGCAGGGCTTACGAAAAACTGTTTTTT. It specifies CASRGRAYEKLFF. Drawing the rest from reference TRBV28 and TRBJ1-4, the complete variable domain is DVKVTQSSRYLVKRTGEKVFLECVQDMDHENMFWYRQDPGLGLRLIYFSYDVKMKEKGDIPEGYSVSREKKERFSLILESASTNQTSMYLCASRGRAYEKLFFGSGTQLSVL.

The chain carries TRBV7-9 and TRBJ1-5, with D maybe TRBD1 (6 bases). The CDR3 spans 12 residues. Germline CDR1 SEHNR, CDR2 FQNEAQ (reference sequence). Trimming left V 4 bases short and J 8 bases short, with 9 bases between. The CDR3 is CASSSTGEPQHF. CDR3 DNA: TGTGCCAGCAGCTCGACAGGTGAGCCCCAGCATTTT.

V is TRBV19 and J is TRBJ1-1; maybe TRBD1 (6 bases). The length of the CDR3 is 13 residues. Germline values: CDR1 LNHDA, CDR2 SQIVND (reference sequence). Trimming removed 5 bases from V and 0 bases from J, with 7 bases in between. The CDR3 loop reads CASSWGLNTEAFF. DNA of the CDR3: TGTGCCAGTAGTTGGGGGCTGAACACTGAAGCTTTCTTT.

The chain joins TRBV5-1 to TRBJ2-1; 8 bases fit TRBD1. Germline V gene data show CDR1 as SGHRS and CDR2 as YFSETQ. The junction had 6 bases not matched to a gene; V was cut back by 4 bases and J by 3 bases. This CDR3 is built from 15 residues. The CDR3 spells CASSPDRGSYNEQFF. CDR3 nucleotide sequence: TGCGCCAGCAGCCCTGACAGGGGTAGCTACAATGAGCAGTTCTTC.